This is a list of T cell receptor beta chains from one sample in a study of blood T cell repertoires in COVID-19. The data were produced by immunoSEQ multiplex PCR, yet TCRdb's version contains in-frame clones alone and is incomplete. The sample lists about 24,000 clones; approximately 80% were seen once. Material for sequencing was peripheral blood. Every receptor here comes from a woman in her seventies with COVID-19, enrolled during active disease. Each CDR3 is given with its conserved first and last residue. The D gene is left open where the match is weak. Clone size is shown for a subset of rows, as once, few, many or a class of expanded clone.

>TRBD2|TRBJ2-1|TRBV20-1|-
TGCAGTGCTAGTCCTAGCGGATACAATGAGCAGTTCTTC
CSASPSGYNEQFF
>-|TRBJ1-3|TRBV6-6|-
TGTGCCAGCAGTACGCCGGGTATGGGAAACACCATATATTTT
CASSTPGMGNTIYF
>TRBD1|TRBJ1-3|TRBV7-6|-
TGTGCCAGCAGCGCATACCGGGACAGCTCTGGAAACACCATATATTTT
CASSAYRDSSGNTIYF
>-|TRBJ2-3|TRBV20-1|once
TGCAGTGCTAGTCGGGGGAAGGATACGCAGTATTTT
CSASRGKDTQYF
>TRBD2|TRBJ2-1|TRBV2|-
TGTGCCAGCAGTGGGAGCGGGGGGGCAAGTTCCTACAATGAGCAGTTCTTC
CASSGSGGASSYNEQFF
>TRBD2|TRBJ2-2|TRBV5-4|-
TGTGCCAGCAGACCCCGGGGGGGCGTCACCGGGGAGCTGTTTTTT
CASRPRGGVTGELFF
>TRBD2|TRBJ2-1|TRBV6-6|-
TGTGCCAGCAGCTTGGCTAGCGGGTCCTACAATGAGCAGTTCTTC
CASSLASGSYNEQFF
>-|TRBJ2-2|TRBV6-2/TRBV6-3|few
TGTGCCAGCACCCCCCCGACAGATACCGGGGAGCTGTTTTTT
CASTPPTDTGELFF
>-|TRBJ2-7|TRBV5-1|-
TGCGCCAGCAGCTCCTCCCGACACCCCTACGAGCAGTACTTC
CASSSSRHPYEQYF
>TRBD2|TRBJ2-2|TRBV7-2|-
TGTGCCAGCAGCTTAGGGCTAGCGGGGGGGTACACCGGGGAGCTGTTTTTT
CASSLGLAGGYTGELFF
>-|TRBJ2-7|TRBV10-3|-
TGTGCCATCAGTGAGTCCGGCGGCAGGGAGGTCTACGAGCAGTACTTC
CAISESGGREVYEQYF
>-|TRBJ1-1|TRBV18|-
TGTGCCAGCTCACCACGCTCAGGGGACACTGAAGCTTTCTTT
CASSPRSGDTEAFF
>TRBD2|TRBJ2-1|TRBV7-9|-
TGTGCCAGCAGCTTACAACGTGTGGGAGGGCCTCTCAATGAGCAGTTCTTC
CASSLQRVGGPLNEQFF
>TRBD1|TRBJ1-6|TRBV7-3|-
TGTGCCAGCAGCACCACCGGGACAGGCAATTCACCCCTCCACTTT
CASSTTGTGNSPLHF
>-|TRBJ1-5|TRBV21-1|-
TGTGCCAGCAGCAAAGACCCACAGAACAATCAGCCCCAGCATTTT
CASSKDPQNNQPQHF
>-|TRBJ2-7|TRBV14|-
TGTGCCAGCAGCCGGGGGACAATACTCTCCTACGAGCAGTACTTC
CASSRGTILSYEQYF
>-|TRBJ2-3|TRBV4-1|-
TGCGCCAGCAGCCAAGGAGGGAGCGCAGATACGCAGTATTTT
CASSQGGSADTQYF
>TRBD2|TRBJ2-3|TRBV9|-
TGTGCCAGCAGCACTCCTAGCGGGGGTGCAGATACGCAGTATTTT
CASSTPSGGADTQYF
>TRBD2|TRBJ2-7|TRBV6-2/TRBV6-3|-
TGTGCCAGCAGTTACTCGGGGGGACTAGCGGTCTCCTACGAGCAGTACTTC
CASSYSGGLAVSYEQYF
>-|TRBJ1-1|TRBV7-9|-
TGTGCCAGCAGCTTAGACATGAACACTGAAGCTTTCTTT
CASSLDMNTEAFF
>TRBD1|TRBJ1-5|TRBV7-2|-
TGTGCCAGCAGCCTCCAGGGGGGTCGTAGCAATCAGCCCCAGCATTTT
CASSLQGGRSNQPQHF
>TRBD2|TRBJ2-2|TRBV27|-
TGTGCCAGCAGGCCACGAGCGGGGATGAACACCGGGGAGCTGTTTTTT
CASRPRAGMNTGELFF
>TRBD1|TRBJ1-4|TRBV7-6|once
TGTGCCAGCAGCTTAGGACAGGGGAGTACTAATGAAAAACTGTTTTTT
CASSLGQGSTNEKLFF
>TRBD2|TRBJ2-1|TRBV27|-
TGTGCCACCGCGAGGGGAGCGGGAGGGTACAATGAGCAGTTCTTC
CATARGAGGYNEQFF
>-|TRBJ1-4|TRBV19|-
TGTGCCAGTAGTACCGACAGTGCATCTAATGAAAAACTGTTTTTT
CASSTDSASNEKLFF
>-|TRBJ2-5|TRBV7-2|-
TGTGCCAGCAGCCCACGGGGTTGGGAGACCCAGTACTTC
CASSPRGWETQYF
>-|TRBJ1-1|TRBV6-5|-
TGTGCCAGCAGTCTGTCCGACTACACTGAAGCTTTCTTT
CASSLSDYTEAFF
>TRBD1|TRBJ1-3|TRBV9|-
TGTGCCAGCAGCGCCACAGGGGACTGGCGAAACACCATATATTTT
CASSATGDWRNTIYF
>-|TRBJ2-2|TRBV7-3|-
TGTGCCAGCAGCCGACAACCTTCCACCGGGGAGCTGTTTTTT
CASSRQPSTGELFF
>TRBD1|TRBJ2-7|TRBV2|-
TGTGCCAGCAGTAAGGACAGGGCCAGCTCCTACGAGCAGTACTTC
CASSKDRASSYEQYF
>-|TRBJ1-1|TRBV14|medium-sized
TGTGCCAGCAGCCAAGTTGGCTGGAACACTGAAGCTTTCTTT
CASSQVGWNTEAFF
>TRBD1|TRBJ2-3|TRBV4-2|-
TGTGCCAGCAGCCGGGCGGGGGACAGGGGGTTCTCTAGCACAGATACGCAGTATTTT
CASSRAGDRGFSSTDTQYF
>TRBD1|TRBJ2-4|TRBV19|-
TGTGCCAGTAGACATACCTTCGGACAGGGGTTAAACATTCAGTACTTC
CASRHTFGQGLNIQYF
>-|TRBJ1-1|TRBV12-3/TRBV12-4|once
TGTGCCACCCGTCGCGGGGGGCTTGAAGCTTTCTTT
CATRRGGLEAFF
>TRBD1|TRBJ2-3|TRBV7-9|-
TGTGCCAGCAGCTCAGGGACAGGGATTTTCACAGATACGCAGTATTTT
CASSSGTGIFTDTQYF
>-|TRBJ1-5|TRBV3-1/TRBV3-2|-
TGTGCCAGCAGCCAACAGGGGCTGGGGGATAGCAATCAGCCCCAGCATTTT
CASSQQGLGDSNQPQHF
>-|TRBJ2-2|TRBV29-1|-
TGCAGCGTTCTGGGCGGGACGAACACCGGAGAGCTGTTTTTT
CSVLGGTNTGELFF
>TRBD1|TRBJ1-2|TRBV4-1|once
TGCGCCAGCAGCCAAGAGACAGGACAGGGGTTGTATGGCTACACCTTC
CASSQETGQGLYGYTF
>TRBD1|TRBJ2-7|TRBV6-1|-
TGTGCCAGCAGTGTTGTCGTTCCCGGGACAGCTCCCTACGAGCAGTACTTC
CASSVVVPGTAPYEQYF
>TRBD1|TRBJ1-1|TRBV19|-
TGTGCCAGTAGTATAGCCATGACAGGGACCACTGAAGCTTTCTTT
CASSIAMTGTTEAFF
>-|TRBJ1-1|TRBV6-1|-
TGTGCCAGCAGTGAAGGGCAGCGGGTCACTGAAGCTTTCTTT
CASSEGQRVTEAFF
>TRBD2|TRBJ2-6|TRBV7-8|-
TGTGCCAGCAGCTTAGCGACTAGCGGGAGGTTGGGCTCTGGGGCCAACGTCCTGACTTTC
CASSLATSGRLGSGANVLTF
>TRBD1|TRBJ1-2|TRBV7-2|-
TGTGCCAGCAGCCGCTCCCAGGGACAGCGTAACTATGGCTACACCTTC
CASSRSQGQRNYGYTF
>TRBD2|TRBJ2-7|TRBV5-4|-
TGTGCCAGCAGCTTGGGACTAGCGGGGGGCTACGAGCAGTACTTC
CASSLGLAGGYEQYF
>-|TRBJ1-3|TRBV28|-
TGTGCCAGCAGTTTATCGGGGTATCGCTCTGGAAACACCATATATTTT
CASSLSGYRSGNTIYF
>-|TRBJ1-1|TRBV29-1|-
TGCAGCGTTGGTCAACGGTCTGGTGAAGCTTTCTTT
CSVGQRSGEAFF
>-|TRBJ2-2|TRBV27|-
TGTGCCAGCAGTTTACGAGATACCGGGGAGCTGTTTTTT
CASSLRDTGELFF
>TRBD1|TRBJ2-2|TRBV5-1|-
TGCGCCAGCAGCCCAGGGGGCGATGCCACCGGGGAGCTGTTTTTT
CASSPGGDATGELFF
>TRBD1|TRBJ1-2|TRBV5-5|-
TGTGCCAGCAGCTCCCTAGGACAGGGCTATGGCTACACCTTC
CASSSLGQGYGYTF
>-|TRBJ1-2|TRBV2|-
TGTGCCAGCAGAGCGACCAGAGAGGGTGGCTACACCTTC
CASRATREGGYTF
>-|TRBJ2-3|TRBV10-2|few
TGCGCCAGCAGTGAGAGGGGGACGAGAACGCAGTATTTT
CASSERGTRTQYF